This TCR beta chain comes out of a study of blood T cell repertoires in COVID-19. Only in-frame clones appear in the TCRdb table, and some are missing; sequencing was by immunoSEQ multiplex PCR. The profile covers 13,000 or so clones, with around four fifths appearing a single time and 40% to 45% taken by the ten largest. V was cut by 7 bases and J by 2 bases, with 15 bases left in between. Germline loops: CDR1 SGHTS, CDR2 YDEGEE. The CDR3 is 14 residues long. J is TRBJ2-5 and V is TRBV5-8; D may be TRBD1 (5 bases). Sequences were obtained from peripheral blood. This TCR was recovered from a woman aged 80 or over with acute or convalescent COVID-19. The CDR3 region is CASLRWGRQETQYF. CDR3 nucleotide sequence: TGTGCCAGCCTAAGATGGGGCCGTCAAGAGACCCAGTACTTC.